This TCR beta chain was sequenced in a study of blood T cell repertoires in COVID-19 (dated by TCRdb to about 2020). Study-level background: Samples covering the acute and convalescent phases of COVID-19 were provided by collaborators in the United States, Italy and Spain. The prospective study material was composed of cDNA or gDNA derived from T cells, B-cell-depleted T cells, or PBMCs. Deeply sampled blood TCRbeta repertoires from subjects exposed to, actively infected with, or recovered from COVID-19 were included in the dataset. The samples were drawn from two sources: the first 160 participants of the ongoing ImmuneRACE study, and over 1,000 subjects contributed by 6 global collaborators. HLA class I and class II types, where available, came from metadata supplied by the sample provider rather than from assay-based typing. The repertoires were released in a freely available public database meant as a resource for research on the immune response to SARS-CoV-2. A de-identified subject ID, COVID-19 status, age in years and sex were almost always included in the sample metadata. On the study overall, not on this receptor specifically: Clinical and demographic metadata were provided uncurated, with the amount varying by source and participant.

Collaborating institutions collected whole blood in K2EDTA tubes following their own protocols. For TCRbeta analysis, collaborator samples were shipped as frozen whole blood, as isolated PBMCs, or as DNA extracted from either sample type. The immunoSEQ Assay, a bias-controlled multiplex PCR, was used to amplify TCRbeta CDR3 regions from genomic DNA. Per the authors' processing: The number of nucleated cells in each sample was estimated from the amplification of reference gene primers within the assay. Sequence reads were collapsed and filtered to measure the absolute abundance of every unique TCRbeta CDR3 rearrangement. For each sample, productive Simpson clonality was calculated by taking the square root of Simpson's diversity index across productive rearrangements. The source is immuneACCESS, and TCRdb retained only in-frame sequences with V and J called. Part of the clones is not carried over; for the studies checked, unresolved V genes explain less than half of this, and the remainder is unexplained. The V and J calls and the clone size are those of that table, but D and trimming were determined from the DNA. For this sample the table gives about 240,000 clones, of which 86% were detected only once. The ten top clones hold 6.2% of the sample.

Concerning this clone itself: The clone's antigen remains unknown. Base qualities were left out, and no much larger clone turns up one base away.

V sheds 2 bases and J sheds 4 bases, leaving 8 bases between their ends. Sequences SEHNR (CDR1) and FQNEAQ (CDR2) are obtained from the germline V gene (reference sequence). Counted from cysteine to phenylalanine, this CDR3 has 13 amino acids. The read is trimmed to its CDR3 DNA, 39 bases read in frame from base 1. The sequence was obtained from a man aged 55 to 70 with acute or convalescent COVID-19. Sequencing was carried out using peripheral blood. The rearranged segments are TRBV7-9 and TRBJ1-2; no D gene call is confident. CDR3 reads: CASSLNSIYGYTF. The DNA reads TGTGCCAGCAGCTTAAATTCCATCTATGGCTACACCTTC.